A single sample gave rise to the 10 T cell receptor beta chains below, sequenced in a study of control samples from healthy donors and cancer patients. Data came from immunoSEQ multiplex PCR; TCRdb stores just in-frame clones and leaves some out. The sample carries 150,000 to 200,000 clones, almost 90% recorded once. The sequenced sample consisted of blood. These receptors all stem from a woman in her twenties or thirties in good health.

This sequence joins TRBV3-1 (or the pseudogene TRBV3-2) and TRBJ2-3, with TRBD2 identical over 9 bases. The junction had 5 bases not matched to a gene; V was cut back by 3 bases and J by 1 base. Looked up from germline, CDR1 is LGHDT and CDR2 is YNNKEL (reference sequence). CDR3 length: 16 residues. The CDR3 DNA sequence: TGTGCCAGCAGCCATCGGACTAGCGTGGGCACAGATACGCAGTATTTT. This encodes CASSHRTSVGTDTQYF.

Concerning this clone itself: The sample has other DNA sequences that encode this CDR3 too. V gene TRBV5-1 combines with J gene TRBJ2-1; 7 nucleotides match TRBD1. V lost 4 bases to trimming and J lost 1 base; unmatched junction nucleotides: 5. Germline V gives CDR1 SGHRS, CDR2 YFSETQ. CDR3 size: 15 residues. This CDR3 reads CASSPTGESYNEQFF. The CDR3 region has the DNA TGCGCCAGCAGCCCCACAGGGGAGTCCTACAATGAGCAGTTCTTC.

The chain uses TRBV6-2 or TRBV6-3 and TRBJ2-5; 9 bases match TRBD1. CDR3 length equals 17 residues. Germline V gene sequence: CDR1 MNHEY, CDR2 SVGEGT. Losses at the gene ends were 0 bases for V and 6 bases for J; bases not matched to a gene: 11. The CDR3 protein is CASSYSITGGAYQTQYF. The CDR3 DNA reads TGTGCCAGCAGTTACTCTATTACAGGGGGCGCCTACCAGACCCAGTACTTC.

The chain has TRBV2 and TRBJ2-2, with TRBD2 identical over 9 bases. Germline lookup yields CDR1 SNHLY and CDR2 FYNNEI. The CDR3 length is 18 residues. Trimming at V came to 8 bases and at J to 2 bases, leaving 15 bases not matched to a gene. CDR3: CASVVNPGLALNTGELFF. CDR3 DNA sequence: TGTGCCAGCGTTGTAAACCCGGGACTAGCCTTAAACACCGGGGAGCTGTTTTTT.

The chain uses TRBV10-3 and TRBJ2-7, with TRBD1 matching 9 bases. Germline CDR1 and CDR2: ENHRY and SYGVKD. The CDR3 extends over 18 amino acids. V was pared by 3 bases and J by 5 bases, with 17 bases of the junction left unmatched. In nucleotides, the CDR3 is TGTGCCATCAGTGATGATTCGGGACAGGGAGCATCAGGTCACGAGCAGTACGTC. It codes for CAISDDSGQGASGHEQYV.

The rearrangement joins TRBV6-6 to TRBJ1-1; tentatively, D is TRBD1 (6 bases). The CDR3 runs 12 residues. Germline assignment: CDR1 MNHNY and CDR2 SVGAGI (reference sequence). Trimming took off 8 bases at V and 2 bases at J, with 9 bases between the two ends. The CDR3 loop is CASGQQNTEAFF. CDR3 coding DNA: TGTGCCAGCGGACAGCAAAACACTGAAGCTTTCTTT.

The gene calls are TRBV6-5 and TRBJ1-2; D is unresolved. Between the trimmed V and J ends, which lost 6 bases and 1 base, there was a span of 15 bases. Germline CDR1 is MNHEY and CDR2 is SVGAGI. The CDR3 sequence is 15 residues long. The CDR3 DNA reads TGTGCCAGCAGAGAGACTTGGACCGTTAACTATGGCTACACCTTC. This gives the protein CASRETWTVNYGYTF.

This chain connects TRBV7-6 to TRBJ1-3; the D gene is possibly TRBD1 (6 bases). Germline assignment: CDR1 SGHVS and CDR2 FNYEAQ. The CDR3 is 17 residues long. V lost 1 base to trimming and J lost 0 bases, with 13 bases between them. The CDR3 spells CASSLGAGANSGNTIYF. The CDR3 bases are TGTGCCAGCAGCTTAGGGGCGGGGGCAAACTCTGGAAACACCATATATTTT.

This chain connects TRBV5-4 to TRBJ2-7, with D hard to call. CDR3 length: 13 amino acids. With 9 bases removed from V and 0 bases from J, the gap between germline ends came to 13 bases. Germline V CDR1 and CDR2: SGHNT, YYREEE (reference sequence). CDR3 residues: CAIGEAPSYEQYV. CDR3 sequence (DNA): TGTGCCATCGGCGAGGCCCCCTCCTACGAGCAGTACGTC.

Concerning this clone itself: Other DNA sequences of this sample code for an identical CDR3. The V call is TRBV30, the J call TRBJ1-3; D gene uncertain. V was pared by 2 bases and J by 0 bases, with 8 bases between. The V gene's germline CDR1 is GTSNPN and CDR2 SVGIG (reference sequence). CDR3 size: 14 residues. The DNA for the CDR3 is TGTGCCTGGAGTCTGCGGGACTCTGGAAACACCATATATTTT. It is translated as CAWSLRDSGNTIYF.